The clone carrying this T cell receptor beta chain was counted a few times. The CDR3 runs 16 residues. From germline, CDR1 is SGHTA and CDR2 FQGNSA. V was cut by 3 bases and J by 7 bases, with 16 bases left in between. This sample is part of a study of blood T cell repertoires in COVID-19. Per the study methods: Reference gene primer amplification yielded estimated nucleated cell counts. Sequenced by immunoSEQ multiplex PCR; TCRdb stores in-frame clones only, minus some. V, J and clone size are taken as reported in that table, and D and trimming were inferred from the DNA itself. The data hold roughly 130,000 clones, with over 75% observed a single time.

The J gene is TRBJ1-6, the V gene TRBV7-2; tentatively, D is TRBD1 (6 bases). The source is a man aged 55 to 70 with active or convalescent COVID-19. The sequencing input was peripheral blood. The DNA for the CDR3 is TGTGCCAGCAGCTTCGTACAGGGAGTTCCCAATTCACCCCTCCACTTT. This sequence encodes CASSFVQGVPNSPLHF.